The sequence of this TCR beta chain was determined in a study of HIV-infected patients and healthy controls. Points from the study as a whole: During therapy, HIV-associated CDR3s fell significantly in frequency, while CMV-associated CDR3s did not change significantly.

By proportion, this clonotype is medium-sized. What it binds is not known. Whole blood was used without fractionation, so all unsorted peripheral T cells were included. An approximately 2.4 ml peripheral blood sample was taken for RNA. Trimming removed 6 bases at V and 4 bases at J, with 10 bases between. This CDR3 contains 13 residues. CDR1 SGHTA and CDR2 FQGNSA come from the germline V gene. Reverse transcription used approximately 500 ng RNA and constant-region primers for alpha and beta. Separate chain-specific third strand synthesis with multiplexing indices produced the alpha and beta libraries. The library had 12-nucleotide molecular identifiers formed by two random hexamers joined together. A 23-cycle PCR with P5s and P7 primers followed a short adapter-adding first PCR. TCRdb reprocessed the 5' RACE reads with MiXCR, giving one entry per CDR3 protein. The repertoire holds more than 15,000 distinct CDR3 sequences, with 9.4% as singletons.

The J gene is TRBJ1-5, the V gene TRBV7-2; the D gene is possibly TRBD1 (6 bases). The sequencing sample was made of blood. This TCR derives from an adult in good health. CDR3 amino acids: CASSLQGNQPQHF. The CDR3, as DNA: TGTGCCAGCAGTTTACAGGGAAATCAGCCCCAGCATTTT.